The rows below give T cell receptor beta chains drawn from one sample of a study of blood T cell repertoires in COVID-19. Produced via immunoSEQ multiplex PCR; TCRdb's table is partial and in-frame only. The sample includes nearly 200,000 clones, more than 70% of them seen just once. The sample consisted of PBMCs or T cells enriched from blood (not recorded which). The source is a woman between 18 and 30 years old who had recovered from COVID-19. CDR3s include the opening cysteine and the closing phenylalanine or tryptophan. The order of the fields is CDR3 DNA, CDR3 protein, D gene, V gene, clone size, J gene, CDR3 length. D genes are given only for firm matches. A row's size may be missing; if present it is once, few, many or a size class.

TGTGCCAGCAGCTCAGCAGAAACAGGAGCCTATGGCTACACCTTC CASSSAETGAYGYTF . TRBV5-5 . TRBJ1-2 15
TGTGCCAGCATCCAAGACAGTTCCCAGGGCTATGGCTACACCTTC CASIQDSSQGYGYTF . TRBV6-5 . TRBJ1-2 15
TGCGCCAGCAGCTGGGATAGACAGGGTAGTGGCTACACCTTC CASSWDRQGSGYTF TRBD1 TRBV5-1 . TRBJ1-2 14
TGCGCCAGCAGCCAAGATTACAGGGCGCGGGATGGCTACACCTTC CASSQDYRARDGYTF . TRBV4-1 . TRBJ1-2 15
TGCGCCAGCAGCAAGCAACAGGGGGATCCTGGAAACACCATATATTTT CASSKQQGDPGNTIYF TRBD1 TRBV5-1 . TRBJ1-3 16
TGTGCCAGCAGTTTATGGCTAGCGGGTTTCACAGATACGCAGTATTTT CASSLWLAGFTDTQYF TRBD2 TRBV28 once TRBJ2-3 16
TGTGCCAGCAGGGGACAGATGAACACTGAAGCTTTCTTT CASRGQMNTEAFF TRBD1 TRBV6-5 once TRBJ1-1 13
TGTGCCAGCAGTCTCTACCGCGCGGATAATTCACCCCTCCACTTT CASSLYRADNSPLHF . TRBV27 . TRBJ1-6 15
TGCGCCAGCAGCCAAGTCAGGGGGTCTTACGAGCAGTACTTC CASSQVRGSYEQYF TRBD1 TRBV4-1 . TRBJ2-7 14
TGTGCCAGTAGTATAACTTCTCTGTCCTCCTACGAGCAGTACTTC CASSITSLSSYEQYF . TRBV19 . TRBJ2-7 15
TGTGCCAGCATGAACGCCGGCTCTGGGGCCAACGTCCTGACTTTC CASMNAGSGANVLTF . TRBV27 . TRBJ2-6 15
TGTGCCAGTAGTATTAGGAGGCTAGCTCCAGATACGCAGTATTTT CASSIRRLAPDTQYF . TRBV19 . TRBJ2-3 15
TGTGCCAGCAGCCACACCGGACAGGGCGGCACAGATACGCAGTATTTT CASSHTGQGGTDTQYF TRBD1 TRBV4-2 . TRBJ2-3 16
TGTGCCGGATCGACAGGGGTAAATTCACCCCTCCACTTT CAGSTGVNSPLHF TRBD1 TRBV28 . TRBJ1-6 13
TGTGCCAGCAGCTTAGGCAGGGGCGGGGAAAAACTGTTTTTT CASSLGRGGEKLFF . TRBV7-9 once TRBJ1-4 14
TGTGCCAGTAGTAGACGACGACAGGGAGTTAACTATGGCTACACCTTC CASSRRRQGVNYGYTF TRBD1 TRBV19 . TRBJ1-2 16
TGTGCCAGCTCTACGACAGGGGGGACAGGGGCCAACGTCCTGACTTTC CASSTTGGTGANVLTF TRBD1 TRBV5-6 . TRBJ2-6 16
TGTGCCAGCAGGTTTGGACAGGGGGCGCGAAACGAGCAGTACTTC CASRFGQGARNEQYF TRBD1 TRBV7-2 . TRBJ2-7 15
TGTGCCAGCAGCGGGGAGGGGGGCGGGGACGACGAGCAGTACTTC CASSGEGGGDDEQYF . TRBV9 . TRBJ2-7 15
TGTGCCAGCAGCTTAGCAGGGACAGGGGTTGCTTTCTTT CASSLAGTGVAFF TRBD1 TRBV11-2 few TRBJ1-1 13
TGTGCCGTCGGAAGACAGGCCGACTACGAGCAGTACTTC CAVGRQADYEQYF . TRBV10-3 . TRBJ2-7 13
TGTGCCAGTAGTATAGGGGGCGGATGGTCCTACGAGCAGTACTTC CASSIGGGWSYEQYF . TRBV19 . TRBJ2-7 15
TGTGCCAGCAGTTCCTTCGGCTACGAGCAGTACTTC CASSSFGYEQYF . TRBV12-3/TRBV12-4 . TRBJ2-7 12
TGCGCCAGCAGCCAGACCGGGACAGGATACTATGGCTACACCTTC CASSQTGTGYYGYTF TRBD1 TRBV4-1 . TRBJ1-2 15
TGTGCCAGCAGTACTGGGACAGGGAAATATGACGAGCAGTACTTC CASSTGTGKYDEQYF TRBD1 TRBV27 . TRBJ2-7 15
TGTGCCAGCAGTTACGGCACGGAGTACCCCTACGAGCAGTACTTC CASSYGTEYPYEQYF . TRBV6-5 . TRBJ2-7 15
TGTGCCAGCAGTTCCTCGGGACAGGGGATGGCTAACTATGGCTACACCTTC CASSSSGQGMANYGYTF TRBD1 TRBV28 . TRBJ1-2 17
TGTGCCAGCAGCTTTGGGCAGCTCACAGATACGCAGTATTTT CASSFGQLTDTQYF . TRBV5-5 . TRBJ2-3 14
TGCGCCAGCAGCCGGGGGGGCCTCATAAGGACTAATGAAAAACTGTTTTTT CASSRGGLIRTNEKLFF . TRBV4-1 . TRBJ1-4 17
TGTGCCAGCAGTGAGCAGACTAGTCCAGATACGCAGTATTTT CASSEQTSPDTQYF . TRBV6-1 . TRBJ2-3 14
TGTGCCAGCAGTCCCGGGACAGGGGTTTTTAAGGGCTACACCTTC CASSPGTGVFKGYTF TRBD1 TRBV6-6 few TRBJ1-2 15
TGTGCCAGCAGCCAACGACAGGGTGAAGAAAAACTGTTTTTT CASSQRQGEEKLFF TRBD1 TRBV3-1/TRBV3-2 few TRBJ1-4 14
TGCGCCAGCAGCCAAGCCCGACAGGGAAGAAATCTCTATGGCTACACCTTC CASSQARQGRNLYGYTF TRBD1 TRBV4-1 . TRBJ1-2 17
TGTGCCAGCAGTGATCGTCTAGACACTGAAGCTTTCTTT CASSDRLDTEAFF . TRBV2 . TRBJ1-1 13
TGTGCCAGCAGCTTAGCGAGACTAGCGGGGGATCCTAGCACAGATACGCAGTATTTT CASSLARLAGDPSTDTQYF TRBD2 TRBV7-9 . TRBJ2-3 19